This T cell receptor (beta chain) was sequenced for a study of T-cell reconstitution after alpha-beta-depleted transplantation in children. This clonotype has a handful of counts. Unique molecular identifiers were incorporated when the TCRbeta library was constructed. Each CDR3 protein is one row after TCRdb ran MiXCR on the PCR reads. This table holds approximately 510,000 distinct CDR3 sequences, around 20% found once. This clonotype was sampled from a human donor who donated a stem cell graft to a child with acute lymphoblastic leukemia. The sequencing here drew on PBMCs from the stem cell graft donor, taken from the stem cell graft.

CDR3 in DNA: TGCGCCAGCAGCGGGGGACTGGGGCTGAACACTGAAGCTTTCTTT. It encodes CASSGGLGLNTEAFF. V usage is TRBV5-1 and J usage is TRBJ1-1, with D perhaps TRBD1 (5 bases). CDR3 length: 15 amino acids. CDR1 SGHRS and CDR2 YFSETQ come from the germline V gene. V lost 4 bases and J 0 bases, leaving 13 bases between the germline ends.